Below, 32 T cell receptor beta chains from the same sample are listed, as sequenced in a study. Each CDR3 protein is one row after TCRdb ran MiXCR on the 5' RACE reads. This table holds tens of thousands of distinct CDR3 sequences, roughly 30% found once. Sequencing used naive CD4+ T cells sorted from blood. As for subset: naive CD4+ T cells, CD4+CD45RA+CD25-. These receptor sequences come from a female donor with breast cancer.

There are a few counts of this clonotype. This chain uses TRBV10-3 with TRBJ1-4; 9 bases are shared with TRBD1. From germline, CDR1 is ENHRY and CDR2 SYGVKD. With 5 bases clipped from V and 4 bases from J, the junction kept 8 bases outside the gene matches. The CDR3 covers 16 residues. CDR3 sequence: CAISPDRGYDNEKLFF. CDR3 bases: TGTGCCATCAGTCCGGACAGGGGCTATGATAATGAAAAACTGTTTTTT.

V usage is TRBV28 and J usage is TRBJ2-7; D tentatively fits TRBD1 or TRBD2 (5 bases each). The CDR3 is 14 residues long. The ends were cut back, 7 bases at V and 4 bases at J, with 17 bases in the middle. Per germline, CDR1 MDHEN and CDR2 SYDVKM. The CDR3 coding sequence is TGTGCCAGCACCCCTGGGGGAGAGGGTTACGAGCAGTACTTC. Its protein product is CASTPGGEGYEQYF.

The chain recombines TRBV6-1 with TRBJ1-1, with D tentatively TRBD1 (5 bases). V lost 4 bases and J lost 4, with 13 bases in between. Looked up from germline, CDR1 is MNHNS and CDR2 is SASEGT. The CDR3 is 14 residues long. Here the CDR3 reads CASSVTVTSTEAFF. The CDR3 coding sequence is TGTGCCAGCAGTGTGACAGTGACAAGCACTGAAGCTTTCTTT.

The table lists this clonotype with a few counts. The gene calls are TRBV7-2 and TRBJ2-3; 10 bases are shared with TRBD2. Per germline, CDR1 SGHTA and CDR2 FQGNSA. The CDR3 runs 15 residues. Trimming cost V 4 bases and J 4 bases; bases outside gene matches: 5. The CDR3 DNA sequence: TGTGCCAGCAGCTCTACTAGCGGGGCCTCAGATACGCAGTATTTT. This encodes CASSSTSGASDTQYF.

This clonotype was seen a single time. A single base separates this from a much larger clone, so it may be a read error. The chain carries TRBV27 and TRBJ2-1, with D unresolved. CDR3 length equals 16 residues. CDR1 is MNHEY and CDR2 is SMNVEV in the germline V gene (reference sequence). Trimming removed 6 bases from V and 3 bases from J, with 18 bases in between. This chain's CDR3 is CASRRTVTPVYNEQFF. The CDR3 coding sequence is TGTGCCAGCAGGAGGACCGTGACGCCCGTCTACAATGAGCAGTTCTTC.

The DNA for the CDR3 is TGCAGCGTTGTTGCAGGGAAGAACACTGAAGCTTTCTTT. This gives the protein CSVVAGKNTEAFF. The rearrangement uses TRBV29-1 and TRBJ1-1, with D possibly matching TRBD1 (5 bases). Germline V lookup: CDR1 SQVTM, CDR2 ANQGSEA. The V and J ends lost 4 bases and 1 base respectively, with 10 bases between them. The CDR3 spans 13 residues. Complete variable domain (other parts from reference TRBV29-1 and TRBJ1-1): SAVISQKPSRDICQRGTSLTIQCQVDSQVTMMFWYRQQPGQSLTLIATANQGSEATYESGFVIDKFPISRPNLTFSTLTVSNMSPEDSSIYLCSVVAGKNTEAFFGQGTRLTVV.

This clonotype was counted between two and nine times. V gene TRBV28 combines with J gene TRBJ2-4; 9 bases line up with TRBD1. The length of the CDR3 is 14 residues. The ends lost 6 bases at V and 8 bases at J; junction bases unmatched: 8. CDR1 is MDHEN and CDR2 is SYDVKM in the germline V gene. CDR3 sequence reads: CASSPDRGTDIQYF. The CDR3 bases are TGTGCCAGCAGCCCAGACAGGGGGACGGACATTCAGTACTTC.

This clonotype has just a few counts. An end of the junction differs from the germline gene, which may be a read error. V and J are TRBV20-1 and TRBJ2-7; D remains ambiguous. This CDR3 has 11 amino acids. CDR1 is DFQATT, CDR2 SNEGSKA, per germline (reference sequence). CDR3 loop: CSARDVNEQYF. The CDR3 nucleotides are TGCAGTGCTAGAGATGTGAACGAGCAATACTTC.

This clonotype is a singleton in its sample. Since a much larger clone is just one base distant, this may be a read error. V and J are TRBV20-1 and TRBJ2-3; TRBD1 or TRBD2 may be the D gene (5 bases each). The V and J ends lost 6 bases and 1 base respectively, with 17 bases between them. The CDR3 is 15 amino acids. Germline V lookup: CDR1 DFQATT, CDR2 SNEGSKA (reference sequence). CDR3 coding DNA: TGCAGTGCCCCACCAGCGAGGGGCCGCACAGATACGCAGTATTTT. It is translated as CSAPPARGRTDTQYF.

The CDR3, as DNA: TGCAGCGTTGCCCAAGAGACCCAGTACTTC. Residues: CSVAQETQYF. V and J are TRBV29-1 and TRBJ2-5; no clear D. Germline CDR1 SQVTM, CDR2 ANQGSEA. The CDR3 sequence is 10 residues long. V was trimmed by 4 bases and J by 1 base, leaving 1 base between them.

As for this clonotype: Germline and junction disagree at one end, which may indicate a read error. DNA of the CDR3: TGCGCCAGCAGCTTGCAAACAGAAGCGCGTCAAGGGACCCAGTACTTC. Translating gives CASSLQTEARQGTQYF. J is TRBJ2-5 and V is TRBV5-1, with D hard to call. CDR1 and CDR2 from the germline V gene are SGHRS and YFSETQ. This CDR3 spans 16 amino acids.

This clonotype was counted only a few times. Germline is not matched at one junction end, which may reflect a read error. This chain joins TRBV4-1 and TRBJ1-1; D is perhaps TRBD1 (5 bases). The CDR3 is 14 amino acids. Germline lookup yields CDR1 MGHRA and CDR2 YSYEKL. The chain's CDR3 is CAGSRGPLNTEAFF. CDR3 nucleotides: TGCGCCGGCAGCCGGGGACCCTTGAACACTGAAGCTTTCTTT.

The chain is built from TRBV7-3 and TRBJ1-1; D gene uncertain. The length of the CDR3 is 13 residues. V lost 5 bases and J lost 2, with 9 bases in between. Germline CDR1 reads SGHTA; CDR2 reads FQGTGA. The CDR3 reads CASSPSGNTEAFF. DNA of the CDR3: TGTGCCAGCAGCCCTAGTGGAAACACTGAAGCTTTCTTT.

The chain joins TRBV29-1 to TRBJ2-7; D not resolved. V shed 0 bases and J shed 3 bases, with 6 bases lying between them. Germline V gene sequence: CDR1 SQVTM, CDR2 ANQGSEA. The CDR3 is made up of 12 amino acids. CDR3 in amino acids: CSVEEPGYEQYF. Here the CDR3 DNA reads TGCAGCGTTGAAGAGCCAGGCTACGAGCAGTACTTC.

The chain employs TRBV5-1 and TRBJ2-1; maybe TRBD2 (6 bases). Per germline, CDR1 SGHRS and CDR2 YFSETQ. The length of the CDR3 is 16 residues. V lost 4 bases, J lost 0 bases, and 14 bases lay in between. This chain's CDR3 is CASSPQAGPSYNEQFF. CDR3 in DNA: TGCGCCAGCAGCCCCCAAGCGGGCCCCTCCTACAATGAGCAGTTCTTC.

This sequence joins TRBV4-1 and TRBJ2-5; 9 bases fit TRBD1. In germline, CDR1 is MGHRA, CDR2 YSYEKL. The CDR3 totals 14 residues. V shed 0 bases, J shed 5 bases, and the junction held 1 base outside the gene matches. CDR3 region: CASSQEQGAETQYF. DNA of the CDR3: TGCGCCAGCAGCCAAGAACAGGGGGCTGAGACCCAGTACTTC.

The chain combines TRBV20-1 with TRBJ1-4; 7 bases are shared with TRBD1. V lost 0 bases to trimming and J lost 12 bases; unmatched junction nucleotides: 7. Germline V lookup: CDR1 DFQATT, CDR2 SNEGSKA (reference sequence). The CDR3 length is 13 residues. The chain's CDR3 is CSARENRGTELFF. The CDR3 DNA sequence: TGCAGTGCTAGAGAAAACAGGGGCACGGAACTGTTTTTT.

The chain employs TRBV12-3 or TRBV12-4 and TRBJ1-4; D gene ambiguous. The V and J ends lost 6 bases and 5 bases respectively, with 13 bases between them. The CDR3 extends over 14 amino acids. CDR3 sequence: CASSPGSRNEKLFF. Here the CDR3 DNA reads TGTGCCAGCAGCCCGGGATCCCGGAATGAAAAACTGTTTTTT.

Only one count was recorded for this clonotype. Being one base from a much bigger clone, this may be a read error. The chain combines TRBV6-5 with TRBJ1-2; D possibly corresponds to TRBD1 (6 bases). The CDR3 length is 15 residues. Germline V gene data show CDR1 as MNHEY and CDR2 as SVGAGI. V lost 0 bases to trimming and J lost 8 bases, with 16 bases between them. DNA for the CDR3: TGTGCCAGCAGTTACTCGTCGTCAGGGGAAGGCGGCTACACCTTC. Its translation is CASSYSSSGEGGYTF.

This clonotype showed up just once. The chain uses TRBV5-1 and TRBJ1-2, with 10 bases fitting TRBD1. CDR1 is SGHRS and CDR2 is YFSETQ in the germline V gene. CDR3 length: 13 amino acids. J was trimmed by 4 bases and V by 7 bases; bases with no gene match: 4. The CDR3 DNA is TGCGCCAGCTCGGACAGGGGGAGCTATGGCTACACCTTC. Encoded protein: CASSDRGSYGYTF.

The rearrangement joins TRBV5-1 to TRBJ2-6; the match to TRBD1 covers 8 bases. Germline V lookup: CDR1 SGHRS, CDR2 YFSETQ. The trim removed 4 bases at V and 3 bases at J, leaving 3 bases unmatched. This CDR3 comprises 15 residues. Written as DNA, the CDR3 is TGCGCCAGCAGCCCTACAGGGGGTGGGGCCAACGTCCTGACTTTC. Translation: CASSPTGGGANVLTF.

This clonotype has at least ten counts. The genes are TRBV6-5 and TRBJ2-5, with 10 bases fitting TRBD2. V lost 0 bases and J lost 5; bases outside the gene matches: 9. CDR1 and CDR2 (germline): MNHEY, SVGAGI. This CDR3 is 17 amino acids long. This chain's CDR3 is CASSYSSSGGARETQYF. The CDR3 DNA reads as TGTGCCAGCAGTTACTCGTCCAGCGGGGGGGCCCGGGAGACCCAGTACTTC.

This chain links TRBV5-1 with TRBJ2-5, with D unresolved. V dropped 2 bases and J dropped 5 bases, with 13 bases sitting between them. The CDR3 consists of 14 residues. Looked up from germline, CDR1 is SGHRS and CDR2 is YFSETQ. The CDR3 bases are TGCGCCAGCAGCTTCGGTTTCGGGTCGGAGACCCAGTACTTC. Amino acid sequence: CASSFGFGSETQYF.

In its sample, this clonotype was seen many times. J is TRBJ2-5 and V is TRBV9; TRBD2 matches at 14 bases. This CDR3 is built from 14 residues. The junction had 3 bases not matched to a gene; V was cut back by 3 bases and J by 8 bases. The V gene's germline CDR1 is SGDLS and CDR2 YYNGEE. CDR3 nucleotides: TGTGCCAGCAGCGCGGGACTAGCGGGAGAAACCCAGTACTTC. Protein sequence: CASSAGLAGETQYF.

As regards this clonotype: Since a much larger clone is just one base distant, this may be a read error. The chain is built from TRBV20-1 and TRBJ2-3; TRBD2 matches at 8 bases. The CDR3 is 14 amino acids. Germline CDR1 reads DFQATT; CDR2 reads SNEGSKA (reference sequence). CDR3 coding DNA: TGCGGTGCTAGCCACGGGAGGGGCACAGATACGCAGTATTTT. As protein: CGASHGRGTDTQYF.

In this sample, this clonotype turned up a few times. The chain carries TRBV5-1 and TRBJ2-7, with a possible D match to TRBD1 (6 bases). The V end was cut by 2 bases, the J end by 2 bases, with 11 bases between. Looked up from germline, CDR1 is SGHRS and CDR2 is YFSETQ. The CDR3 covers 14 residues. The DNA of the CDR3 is TGCGCCAGCAGCTTAAGCCAGGGGCCCTACGAGCAGTACTTC. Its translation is CASSLSQGPYEQYF.

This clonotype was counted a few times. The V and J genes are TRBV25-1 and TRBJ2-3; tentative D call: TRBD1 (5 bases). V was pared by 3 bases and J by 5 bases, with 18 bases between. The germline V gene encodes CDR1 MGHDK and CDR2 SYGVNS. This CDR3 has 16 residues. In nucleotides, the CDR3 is TGTGCCAGCAGTGAGCGGCAGGGTGCATTCGAAGATACGCAGTATTTT. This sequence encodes CASSERQGAFEDTQYF.

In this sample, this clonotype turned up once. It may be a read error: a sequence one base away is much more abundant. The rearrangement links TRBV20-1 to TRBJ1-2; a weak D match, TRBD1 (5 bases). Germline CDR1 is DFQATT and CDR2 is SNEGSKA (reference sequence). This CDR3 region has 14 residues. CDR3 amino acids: CGARGMGSVLGYTF. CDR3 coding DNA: TGCGGTGCTAGGGGCATGGGTTCCGTACTAGGCTACACCTTC.

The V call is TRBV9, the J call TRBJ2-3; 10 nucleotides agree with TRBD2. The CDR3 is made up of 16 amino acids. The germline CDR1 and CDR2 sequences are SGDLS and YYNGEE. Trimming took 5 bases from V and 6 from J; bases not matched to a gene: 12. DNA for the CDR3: TGTGCCAGCAGTTTCAGCAGCGGGGGGGCAGGGGATACGCAGTATTTT. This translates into CASSFSSGGAGDTQYF.

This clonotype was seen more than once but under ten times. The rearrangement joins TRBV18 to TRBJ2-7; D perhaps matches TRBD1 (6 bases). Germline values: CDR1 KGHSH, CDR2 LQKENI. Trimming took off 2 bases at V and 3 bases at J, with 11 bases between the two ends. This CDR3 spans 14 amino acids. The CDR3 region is CASSPGQTFYEQYF. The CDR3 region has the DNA TGTGCCAGCTCACCAGGACAGACTTTCTACGAGCAGTACTTC.

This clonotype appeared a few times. CDR3 protein: CSASRTTDTQYF. The CDR3 DNA is TGCAGCGCCTCACGGACCACAGATACGCAGTATTTT. The rearrangement joins TRBV29-1 to TRBJ2-3, with D uncertain. V lost 7 bases, J lost 2 bases, and 10 bases lay in between. The CDR3 length is 12 residues. Germline CDR1 reads SQVTM; CDR2 reads ANQGSEA.

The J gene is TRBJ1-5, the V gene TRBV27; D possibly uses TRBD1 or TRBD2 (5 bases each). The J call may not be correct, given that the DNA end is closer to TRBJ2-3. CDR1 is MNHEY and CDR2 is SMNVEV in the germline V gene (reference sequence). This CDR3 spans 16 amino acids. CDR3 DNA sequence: TGTGCCAGCAGTTTATGGGGCCCCGGGAAGGATCAGCCCCAGTATTTT. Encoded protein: CASSLWGPGKDQPQYF.